The 10 T cell receptor beta chains given below trace back to one sample, sequenced in a study of OX40 agonist ivuxolimab in advanced cancers. The data were produced by immunoSEQ multiplex PCR, yet TCRdb's version contains in-frame clones alone and is incomplete. Among 70,000 to 95,000 clones, approximately 90% were seen once, and the ten largest hold around 0.5%. The starting material was CD4+ or CD8+ T cells sorted from blood, obtained in a trial of the OX40 agonist ivuxolimab. These receptors all stem from an adult with an advanced solid tumor such as melanoma, head and neck, liver or kidney cancer.

This clone has just one count. The V call is TRBV30, the J call TRBJ1-2; 8 bases map to TRBD1. CDR3 size: 15 residues. Germline CDR1 GTSNPN, CDR2 SVGIG (reference sequence). V lost 1 base to trimming and J lost 0 bases; unmatched junction nucleotides: 4. The CDR3 coding sequence is TGTGCCTGGAGTGGACAGGGGTTCTCTAACTATGGCTACACCTTC. It translates to CAWSGQGFSNYGYTF.

The rearrangement joins TRBV5-4 to TRBJ2-7; D is perhaps TRBD2 (6 bases). CDR1 is SGHNT and CDR2 is YYREEE in the germline V gene (reference sequence). The CDR3 length is 14 residues. Trimming stripped 3 bases from V and 3 bases from J, with 13 bases between. DNA for the CDR3: TGTGCCAGCAGCTGGCGGGGTGGTGGCTACGAGCAGTACTTC. Translation: CASSWRGGGYEQYF.

The rearrangement uses TRBV7-9 and TRBJ2-2; TRBD2 matches at 15 bases. Germline trimming cut 5 bases from V and 9 bases from J; bases unmatched to any gene: 7. The germline CDR1 and CDR2 sequences are SEHNR and FQNEAQ (reference sequence). This CDR3 contains 16 residues. The CDR3 DNA reads TGTGCCAGCAGCCATGGACTAGCGGGGGGGCCCAGGGAGCTGTTTTTT. Its translation is CASSHGLAGGPRELFF.

This clone was recorded only once. The chain recombines TRBV18 with TRBJ1-5; 9 bases fit TRBD1. This CDR3 is built from 16 residues. The trim removed 6 bases at V and 5 bases at J, leaving 11 bases unmatched. CDR1 is KGHSH, CDR2 LQKENI, per germline. Here the CDR3 reads CASSRTGARGDQPQHF. Written as DNA, the CDR3 is TGTGCCAGCTCGAGGACAGGGGCTCGTGGCGATCAGCCCCAGCATTTT.

The sample holds one count of this clone. The chain has TRBV7-9 and TRBJ2-1; 7 positions match TRBD2. From germline, CDR1 is SEHNR and CDR2 FQNEAQ (reference sequence). With 2 bases clipped from V and 6 bases from J, the junction kept 10 bases outside the gene matches. The CDR3 extends over 16 amino acids. The CDR3 sequence is CASSLNWGGAFNEQFF. CDR3 nucleotide sequence: TGTGCCAGCAGCTTAAATTGGGGAGGGGCGTTCAATGAGCAGTTCTTC.

The V and J genes are TRBV18 and TRBJ2-5; D is possibly TRBD1 (6 bases). Germline V CDR1 and CDR2: KGHSH, LQKENI. V lost 3 bases and J 0 bases, leaving 11 bases between the germline ends. The CDR3 length is 15 residues. The CDR3 is CASSPRNRDQETQYF. The CDR3 DNA reads TGTGCCAGCTCACCGAGGAACAGGGACCAAGAGACCCAGTACTTC.

The CDR3 DNA sequence: TGTGCCAGCAAAGCCCATAGACAGGGTTCAGGAGGCTACACCTTC. Its translation is CASKAHRQGSGGYTF. The rearrangement joins TRBV11-2 to TRBJ1-2, with 7 bases that match TRBD1. CDR3 length equals 15 residues. Germline V lookup: CDR1 SGHAT, CDR2 FQNNGV. Losses at the gene ends were 7 bases for V and 8 bases for J; bases not matched to a gene: 16.

The genes are TRBV30 and TRBJ2-3, with 7 bases that match TRBD2. J was trimmed by 4 bases and V by 2 bases; bases with no gene match: 3. In germline, CDR1 is GTSNPN, CDR2 SVGIG (reference sequence). The CDR3 is 13 residues long. The DNA for the CDR3 is TGTGCCTGGAGTCCGGGGGGAGCAGATACGCAGTATTTT. Its translation: CAWSPGGADTQYF.

A few counts support this clone. The V call is TRBV25-1, the J call TRBJ2-5, with D perhaps matching TRBD2 (5 bases). The V gene's germline CDR1 is MGHDK and CDR2 SYGVNS. Between the trimmed V and J ends, which lost 3 bases and 2 bases, there was a span of 13 bases. The CDR3 covers 15 residues. As DNA, the CDR3 is TGTGCCAGCAGTGATTTAAGAGGGAGTCAAGAGACCCAGTACTTC. This codes for CASSDLRGSQETQYF.

The chain carries TRBV6-5 and TRBJ2-3; D gene uncertain. Trimming took 6 bases from V and 10 from J, leaving 17 bases between them. The CDR3 runs 13 residues. Per germline, CDR1 MNHEY and CDR2 SVGAGI. The CDR3 DNA sequence: TGTGCCAGCAGAGAGACATTCGATTTTCCGCAGTATTTT. Translated, it gives CASRETFDFPQYF.